These 2 T cell receptor beta chains were all obtained from the same sample, sequenced in a study of lymphopenia after photon versus proton radiotherapy. The table came from immunoSEQ multiplex PCR; TCRdb's copy has only in-frame clones and leaves some out. The repertoire consists of 150,000 to 200,000 clones, with about nine tenths occurring once and the leading ten covering approximately 4.6%. Sample: peripheral blood, taken from a patient treated with photon-based radiotherapy. The source of these receptors is a man aged 50 to 59 with gastric cancer.

The chain links TRBV4-1 to TRBJ1-1, with TRBD1 matching 7 bases. The CDR3 is 15 amino acids. The V and J ends lost 4 bases and 6 bases, in that order; junction bases with no gene match: 11. CDR1 is MGHRA, CDR2 YSYEKL, per germline. CDR3 DNA sequence: TGCGCCAGCAGCCCCAGAGGGGAGGGGGCCCCTGAAGCTTTCTTT. Its translation is CASSPRGEGAPEAFF.

This chain joins TRBV30 and TRBJ2-4, with D uncertain. There are 13 residues in the CDR3. V was clipped by 2 bases and J by 9 bases, with 14 bases between them. Per the germline V gene, CDR1 is GTSNPN and CDR2 is SVGIG (reference sequence). The CDR3: CAWSRAIPSIQYF. CDR3 nucleotides: TGTGCCTGGAGTAGGGCTATCCCAAGCATTCAGTACTTC.